The source of this TCR beta chain is a study of T cell repertoires in cytomegalovirus infection. As for the study in general: Carrying CMV and the relevant HLA type showed in public TCR beta signatures. Findings of the study overall: HLA-C-restricted CMV-specific TCR beta clonotypes were dominant in the ex vivo response.

There are 14 residues in the CDR3. Germline CDR1 SGHVS, CDR2 FNYEAQ. TCRdb fed the reads into MiXCR, producing one record per CDR3 protein. The sample includes 830,000 or so distinct CDR3 sequences, 32% of them seen just once. In regard to this clonotype: The antigen is unknown. This may stem from a read error, because a much larger clone lies one nucleotide away.

This rearrangement joins TRBV7-6 to TRBJ2-2; no clear D gene. This specimen was cultured CD8+ T cells from PBMCs, taken from culture after CMV antigen stimulation. The sequence derives from a human donor in good health (CMV status not recorded). Some clones in this sample may be carry-over from other donors' samples. Here the CDR3 DNA reads TGTACCAGCAGCCATAGGTTCAACACCGGGGAGCTGTTTTTT. It translates to CTSSHRFNTGELFF.